This T cell receptor (beta chain) emerged from a study of shared T cell receptors in the human thymus. This clone was seen just once. Sequencing was performed with immunoSEQ multiplex PCR; in TCRdb, only in-frame clones are kept and a portion is missing. The table shows roughly 550,000 clones, with around 82% occurring only once. Germline lookup yields CDR1 SGDLS and CDR2 YYNGEE. The CDR3 spans 15 residues. With 2 bases removed from V and 2 bases from J, the gap between germline ends came to 12 bases. The data also belong to a second study, concerning human thymus T cells.

The sequencing input was thymocytes. This clonotype originated in a boy under three years old with a congenital heart defect. This rearrangement joins TRBV9 to TRBJ2-3, with D perhaps matching TRBD2 (6 bases). The CDR3 DNA is TGTGCCAGCAGCGTGGGAGGAAGCAACACAGATACGCAGTATTTT. Amino acids: CASSVGGSNTDTQYF. The variable domain in full, completed from reference TRBV9 and TRBJ2-3, reads DSGVTQTPKHLITATGQRVTLRCSPRSGDLSVYWYQQSLDQGLQFLIQYYNGEERAKGNILERFSAQQFPDLHSELNLSSLELGDSALYFCASSVGGSNTDTQYFGPGTRLTVL.